This T cell receptor (beta chain) was sequenced in a study of blood T cell repertoires in COVID-19 (dated by TCRdb to about 2020). For the wider study: The collaborator samples originated in the United States, Italy and Spain and spanned the acute and convalescent phases of COVID-19. A de-identified subject ID, COVID-19 status, age in years and sex were almost always included in the sample metadata. Samples came from the ongoing ImmuneRACE study (first 160 participants) plus 1,254 subjects from 6 global collaborators. Deeply sampled blood TCRbeta repertoires from subjects exposed to, actively infected with, or recovered from COVID-19 were included in the dataset. The prospective study material was composed of cDNA or gDNA derived from T cells, B-cell-depleted T cells, or PBMCs. Where available, HLA class I and class II types were taken from metadata supplied by the sample provider and were not determined by assay-based typing. A freely available public database, intended as a resource for researchers studying the immune response to SARS-CoV-2, is where the repertoires were released.

The immunoSEQ Assay, a bias-controlled multiplex PCR, was used to amplify TCRbeta CDR3 regions from genomic DNA. The authors processed their data as follows. Nucleated cell counts per sample were estimated from amplification of reference gene primers within the assay. Sequence reads were collapsed and filtered to measure the absolute abundance of every unique TCRbeta CDR3 rearrangement. Productive Simpson clonality was computed per sample as the square root of Simpson's diversity index over productive rearrangements. The clones in this table, taken by TCRdb from immuneACCESS, are in-frame only. Not every clone is retained; where verified, under half of the shortfall comes from an unresolved V gene, and the cause of the rest is unknown. The V and J calls and the clone size are those of that table, but D and trimming were determined from the DNA. This sample holds 130,000 to 150,000 clones; roughly four fifths were observed only once. About 8% of the sample is in the top ten clones.

The collaborating institutions used their own protocols to collect whole blood in K2EDTA tubes. For TCRbeta analysis, collaborators shipped samples as frozen whole blood, isolated PBMCs, or DNA extracted from either of those sample types. Concerning this clone itself: Its binding antigen is unknown. There are no base qualities to consult, and no much larger clone falls within one base.

What the authors observed across the whole study: Clinical and demographic metadata were provided uncurated, with the amount varying by source and participant.

CDR1 and CDR2, per the germline V gene, are SNHLY and FYNNEI. V is trimmed back by 6 bases and J by 7 bases, and the junction contains 12 bases that no gene match accounts for. The CDR3 goes from the cysteine to the phenylalanine over 14 residues. The entry retains the CDR3 DNA only, 42 bases that are in frame from base 1. The rearrangement combines TRBV2 with TRBJ2-7, and 7 junctional nucleotides match TRBD1. The receptor's source is a human donor with acute or convalescent COVID-19. The donor label of this sample is uncertain. The sequenced material came from peripheral blood. The nucleotide sequence reads as follows: TGTGCCAGCAGGATTCTGACAGGGCCCACGGAGCAGTACTTC. Its translation reads: CASRILTGPTEQYF.